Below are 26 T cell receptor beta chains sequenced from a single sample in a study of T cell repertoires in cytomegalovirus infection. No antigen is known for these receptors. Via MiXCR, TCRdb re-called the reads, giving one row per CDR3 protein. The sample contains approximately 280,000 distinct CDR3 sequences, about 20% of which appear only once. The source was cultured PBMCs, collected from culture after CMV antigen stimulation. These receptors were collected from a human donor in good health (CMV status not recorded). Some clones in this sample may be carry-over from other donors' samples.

CDR3 protein: CASNRGGRPDSYEQYF. The CDR3 nucleotides are TGTGCCAGCAATCGGGGAGGGAGGCCAGACTCCTACGAGCAGTACTTC. The chain recombines TRBV27 with TRBJ2-7; 7 bases align to TRBD2. The CDR3 is 16 amino acids. CDR1 MNHEY and CDR2 SMNVEV come from the germline V gene (reference sequence). After removal of 7 bases from V and 0 bases from J, the junction contained 12 bases not matched to a gene.

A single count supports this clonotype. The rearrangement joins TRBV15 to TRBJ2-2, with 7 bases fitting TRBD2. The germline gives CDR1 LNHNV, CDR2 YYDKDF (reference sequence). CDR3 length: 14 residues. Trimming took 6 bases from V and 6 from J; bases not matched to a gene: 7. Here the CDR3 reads CATSRGEFAGELFF. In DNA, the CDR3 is TGTGCCACCAGTCGGGGGGAATTTGCCGGGGAGCTGTTTTTT.

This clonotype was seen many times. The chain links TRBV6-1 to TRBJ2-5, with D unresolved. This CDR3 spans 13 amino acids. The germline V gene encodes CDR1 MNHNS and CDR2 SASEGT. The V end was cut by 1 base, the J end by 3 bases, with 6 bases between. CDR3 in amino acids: CASSEVPKETQYF. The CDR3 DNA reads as TGTGCCAGCAGTGAAGTCCCGAAAGAGACCCAGTACTTC.

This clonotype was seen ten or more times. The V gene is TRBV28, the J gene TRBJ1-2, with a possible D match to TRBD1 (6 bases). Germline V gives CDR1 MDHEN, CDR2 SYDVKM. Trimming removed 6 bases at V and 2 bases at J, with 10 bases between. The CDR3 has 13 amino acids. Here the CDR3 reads CASSFGQNYGYTF. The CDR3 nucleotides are TGTGCCAGCAGCTTTGGACAGAACTATGGCTACACCTTC.

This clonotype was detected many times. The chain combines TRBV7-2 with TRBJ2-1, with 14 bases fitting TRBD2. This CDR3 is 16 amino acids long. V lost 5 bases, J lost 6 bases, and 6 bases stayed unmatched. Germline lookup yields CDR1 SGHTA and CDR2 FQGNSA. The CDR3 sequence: CASSQPGLAGVNEQFF. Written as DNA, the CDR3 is TGTGCCAGCAGCCAACCGGGACTAGCGGGAGTCAATGAGCAGTTCTTC.

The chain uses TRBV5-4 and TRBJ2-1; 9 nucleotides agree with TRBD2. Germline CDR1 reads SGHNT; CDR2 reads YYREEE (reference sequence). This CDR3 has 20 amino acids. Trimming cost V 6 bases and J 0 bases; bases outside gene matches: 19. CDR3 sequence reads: CASTISRASGAKSSYNEQFF. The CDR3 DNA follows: TGTGCCAGCACCATTAGTCGGGCTAGCGGGGCCAAGAGCTCCTACAATGAGCAGTTCTTC.

The CDR3 loop is CATRDAGQAYEQYF. CDR3 nucleotides: TGTGCCACGCGGGACGCCGGACAGGCGTACGAGCAGTACTTC. The chain has TRBV11-1 and TRBJ2-7; D is perhaps TRBD1 (7 bases). There are 14 residues in the CDR3. Per the germline V gene, CDR1 is SGHAT and CDR2 is FQDESV (reference sequence). The germline V and J ends were trimmed by 10 bases and 4 bases, with 20 bases remaining between them.

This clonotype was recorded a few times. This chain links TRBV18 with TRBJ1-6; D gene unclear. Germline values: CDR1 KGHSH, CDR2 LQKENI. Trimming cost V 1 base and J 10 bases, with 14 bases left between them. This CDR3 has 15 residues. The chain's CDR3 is CASSPLDGSPSPLHF. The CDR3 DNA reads TGTGCCAGCTCACCACTCGATGGATCGCCCTCACCCCTCCACTTT. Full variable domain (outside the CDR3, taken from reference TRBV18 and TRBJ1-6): NAGVMQNPRHLVRRRGQEARLRCSPMKGHSHVYWYRQLPEEGLKFMVYLQKENIIDESGMPKERFSAEFPKEGPSILRIQQVVRGDSAAYFCASSPLDGSPSPLHFGNGTRLTVT.

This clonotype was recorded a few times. CDR3 residues: CASSLAGGTREAFF. CDR3 DNA: TGTGCCAGCAGCTTGGCGGGGGGAACGCGTGAAGCTTTCTTT. This chain joins TRBV5-4 and TRBJ1-1; possibly TRBD1 for D (5 bases). The germline gives CDR1 SGHNT, CDR2 YYREEE (reference sequence). V was clipped by 0 bases and J by 7 bases, with 13 bases between them. This CDR3 region has 14 residues. The full variable domain, its missing parts supplied by reference TRBV5-4 and TRBJ1-1, is ETGVTQSPTHLIKTRGQQVTLRCSSQSGHNTVSWYQQALGQGPQFIFQYYREEENGRGNFPPRFSGLQFPNYSSELNVNALELDDSALYLCASSLAGGTREAFFGQGTRLTVV.

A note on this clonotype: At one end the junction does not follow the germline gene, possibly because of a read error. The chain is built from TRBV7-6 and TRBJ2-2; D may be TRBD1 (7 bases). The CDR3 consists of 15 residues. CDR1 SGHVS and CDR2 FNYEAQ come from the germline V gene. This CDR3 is CASSLAGQITGGLFF. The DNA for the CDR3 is TGTGCCAGCAGCTTAGCGGGACAGATCACCGGGGGGCTGTTTTTT.

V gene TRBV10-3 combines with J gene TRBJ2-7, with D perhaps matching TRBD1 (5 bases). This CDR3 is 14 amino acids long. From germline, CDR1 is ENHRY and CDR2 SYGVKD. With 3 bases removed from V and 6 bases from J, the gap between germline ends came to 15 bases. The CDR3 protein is CAISDQDTSTEQYF. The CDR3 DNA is TGTGCCATCAGTGATCAGGACACATCTACCGAGCAGTACTTC.

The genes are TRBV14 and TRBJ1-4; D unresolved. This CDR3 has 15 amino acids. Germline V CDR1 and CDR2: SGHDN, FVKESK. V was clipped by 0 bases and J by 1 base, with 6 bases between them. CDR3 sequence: CASSQEGRTNEKLFF. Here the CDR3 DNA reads TGTGCCAGCAGCCAAGAAGGCCGAACTAATGAAAAACTGTTTTTT.

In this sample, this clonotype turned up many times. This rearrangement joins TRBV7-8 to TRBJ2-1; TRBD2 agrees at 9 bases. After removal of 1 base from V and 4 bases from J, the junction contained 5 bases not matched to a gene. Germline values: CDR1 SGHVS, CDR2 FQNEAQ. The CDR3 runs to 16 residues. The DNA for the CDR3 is TGTGCCAGCAGCTTAGAGGGGCTAGCGGGATACAATGAGCAGTTCTTC. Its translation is CASSLEGLAGYNEQFF.

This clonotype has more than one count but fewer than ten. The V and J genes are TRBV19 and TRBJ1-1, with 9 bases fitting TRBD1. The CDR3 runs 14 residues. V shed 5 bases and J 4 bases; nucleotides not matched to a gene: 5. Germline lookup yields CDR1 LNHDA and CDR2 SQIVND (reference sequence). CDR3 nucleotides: TGTGCCAGTAGTGCGGACAGGGGAAGCACTGAAGCTTTCTTT. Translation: CASSADRGSTEAFF.

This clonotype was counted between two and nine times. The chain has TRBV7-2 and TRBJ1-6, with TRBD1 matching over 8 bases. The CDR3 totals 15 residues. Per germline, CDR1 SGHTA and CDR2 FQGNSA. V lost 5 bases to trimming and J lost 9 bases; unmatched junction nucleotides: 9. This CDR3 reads CASSPWTGLSSPLHF. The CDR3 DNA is TGTGCCAGCAGCCCCTGGACAGGGCTTTCTTCACCCCTCCACTTT.

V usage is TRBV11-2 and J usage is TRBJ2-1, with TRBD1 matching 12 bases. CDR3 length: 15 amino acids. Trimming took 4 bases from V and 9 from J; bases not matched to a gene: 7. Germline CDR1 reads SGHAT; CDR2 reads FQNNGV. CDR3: CASSSPGQGAGEQFF. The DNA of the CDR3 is TGTGCCAGCAGCTCTCCGGGACAGGGGGCAGGTGAGCAGTTCTTC. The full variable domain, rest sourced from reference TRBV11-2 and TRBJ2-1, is EAGVAQSPRYKIIEKRQSVAFWCNPISGHATLYWYQQILGQGPKLLIQFQNNGVVDDSQLPKDRFSAERLKGVDSTLKIQPAKLEDSAVYLCASSSPGQGAGEQFFGPGTRLTVL.

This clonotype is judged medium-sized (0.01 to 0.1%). The CDR3 DNA reads as TGTGCCAGCAGTTCTAACGGGAGGCTCCGCACAGATACGCAGTATTTT. Translation: CASSSNGRLRTDTQYF. The chain couples TRBV7-9 to TRBJ2-3; 7 bases are a match to TRBD2. This CDR3 comprises 16 residues. Per the germline V gene, CDR1 is SEHNR and CDR2 is FQNEAQ (reference sequence). Trimming took 6 bases from V and 1 from J; bases not matched to a gene: 10.

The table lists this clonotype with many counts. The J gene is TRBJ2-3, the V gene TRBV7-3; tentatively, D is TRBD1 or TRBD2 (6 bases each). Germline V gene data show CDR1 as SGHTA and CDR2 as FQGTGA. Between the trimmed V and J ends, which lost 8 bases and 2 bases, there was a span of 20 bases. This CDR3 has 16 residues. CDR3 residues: CASALEEGGVTDTQYF. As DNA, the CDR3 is TGTGCCAGCGCATTGGAGGAGGGGGGAGTCACAGATACGCAGTATTTT.

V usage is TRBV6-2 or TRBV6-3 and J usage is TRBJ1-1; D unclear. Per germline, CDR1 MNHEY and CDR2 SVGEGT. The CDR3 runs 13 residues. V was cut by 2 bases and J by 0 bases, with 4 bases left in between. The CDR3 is CASSYIVNTEAFF. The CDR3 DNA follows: TGTGCCAGCAGTTACATAGTGAACACTGAAGCTTTCTTT.

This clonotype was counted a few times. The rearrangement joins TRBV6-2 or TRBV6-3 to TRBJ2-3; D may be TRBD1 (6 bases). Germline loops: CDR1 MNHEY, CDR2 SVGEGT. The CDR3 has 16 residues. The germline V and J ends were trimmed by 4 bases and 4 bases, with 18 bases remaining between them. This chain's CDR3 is CASSSYRVLLSDTQYF. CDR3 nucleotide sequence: TGTGCCAGCAGTTCCTACAGGGTCCTCCTTTCAGATACGCAGTATTTT.

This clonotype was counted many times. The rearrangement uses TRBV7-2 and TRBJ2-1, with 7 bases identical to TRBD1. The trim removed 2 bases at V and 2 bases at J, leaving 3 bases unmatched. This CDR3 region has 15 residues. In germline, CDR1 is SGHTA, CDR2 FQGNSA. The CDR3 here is CASSLSGTAYNEQFF. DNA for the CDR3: TGTGCCAGCAGCTTATCCGGGACAGCCTACAATGAGCAGTTCTTC.

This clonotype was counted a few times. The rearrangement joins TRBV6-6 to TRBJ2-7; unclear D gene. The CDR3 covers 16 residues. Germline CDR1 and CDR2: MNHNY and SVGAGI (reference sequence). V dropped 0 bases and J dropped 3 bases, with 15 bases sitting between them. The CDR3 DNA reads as TGTGCCAGCAGTTACTCTGGGGTCACAAGAGGCTACGAGCAGTACGTC. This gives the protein CASSYSGVTRGYEQYV.

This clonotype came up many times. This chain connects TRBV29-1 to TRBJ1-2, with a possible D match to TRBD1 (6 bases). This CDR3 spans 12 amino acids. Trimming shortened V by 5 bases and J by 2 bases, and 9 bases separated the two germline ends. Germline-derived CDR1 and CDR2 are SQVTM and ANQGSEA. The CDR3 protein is CSVYGGNYGYTF. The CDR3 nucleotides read TGCAGCGTTTATGGGGGCAACTATGGCTACACCTTC. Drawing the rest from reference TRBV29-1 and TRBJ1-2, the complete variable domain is SAVISQKPSRDICQRGTSLTIQCQVDSQVTMMFWYRQQPGQSLTLIATANQGSEATYESGFVIDKFPISRPNLTFSTLTVSNMSPEDSSIYLCSVYGGNYGYTFGSGTRLTVV.

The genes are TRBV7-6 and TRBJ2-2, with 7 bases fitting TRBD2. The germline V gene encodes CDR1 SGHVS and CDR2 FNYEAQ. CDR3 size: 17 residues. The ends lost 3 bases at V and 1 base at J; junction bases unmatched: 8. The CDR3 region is CASSLFTGGVNTGELFF. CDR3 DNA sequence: TGTGCCAGCAGCTTGTTCACGGGAGGCGTGAACACCGGGGAGCTGTTTTTT.

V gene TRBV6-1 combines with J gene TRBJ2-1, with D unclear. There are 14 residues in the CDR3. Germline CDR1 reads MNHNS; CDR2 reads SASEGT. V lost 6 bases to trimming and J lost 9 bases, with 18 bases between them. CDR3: CASSQASPLGEQFF. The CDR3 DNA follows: TGTGCCAGCAGCCAAGCCTCCCCCCTTGGTGAGCAGTTCTTC.

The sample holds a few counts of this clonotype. The CDR3 DNA reads as TGCAGCGTTGAAGGCGGGGGGTACCAAGAGACCCAGTACTTC. Translated: CSVEGGGYQETQYF. The chain combines TRBV29-1 with TRBJ2-5; 8 nucleotides align to TRBD2. V lost 1 base to trimming and J lost 0 bases; unmatched junction nucleotides: 1. There are 14 residues in the CDR3. Germline V gene data show CDR1 as SQVTM and CDR2 as ANQGSEA. Combining the CDR3 with reference TRBV29-1 and TRBJ2-5 gives the whole variable domain SAVISQKPSRDICQRGTSLTIQCQVDSQVTMMFWYRQQPGQSLTLIATANQGSEATYESGFVIDKFPISRPNLTFSTLTVSNMSPEDSSIYLCSVEGGGYQETQYFGPGTRLLVL.